These 26 T cell receptor beta chains originate from one sample sequenced in a study of beta chain features in type 1 diabetes. Every bit of the isolated RNA underwent reverse transcription, so sequencing read expressed TCRB transcripts. Repertoires were generated with immunoSEQ multiplex PCR, while TCRdb's copy carries only in-frame clones and drops some. The repertoire consists of about 260,000 clones, with roughly 70% occurring once and the leading ten covering almost 0.055%. The specimen was naive CD4+ T cells from blood. The source of these receptors is a man younger than 40 in good health.

This clone has only a few counts. The chain has TRBV30 and TRBJ1-6; tentatively, D is TRBD1 (6 bases). CDR1 and CDR2 (germline): GTSNPN, SVGIG (reference sequence). Trimming took off 3 bases at V and 6 bases at J, with 12 bases between the two ends. This CDR3 has 14 residues. This chain's CDR3 is CAWRKQGSNSPLHF. CDR3 DNA sequence: TGTGCCTGGAGGAAGCAGGGGAGTAATTCACCCCTCCACTTT.

V gene TRBV5-5 combines with J gene TRBJ1-2; the D is unclear. V lost 4 bases, J lost 8 bases, and 18 bases lay in between. Germline V CDR1 and CDR2: SGHKS, YYEKEE (reference sequence). The CDR3 is made up of 14 amino acids. The DNA of the CDR3 is TGTGCCAGCAGCCCCGGACCCCTATATTCCGGCTACACCTTC. It translates to CASSPGPLYSGYTF.

This clone was counted between two and nine times. The J gene is TRBJ2-3, the V gene TRBV5-1, with D perhaps TRBD2 (6 bases). The V end lost 3 bases, the J end lost 4 bases, and 12 bases lay between the germline ends. This CDR3 comprises 14 residues. The germline V gene has CDR1 SGHRS and CDR2 YFSETQ. The CDR3 sequence is CASSSGLSSDTQYF. As DNA, the CDR3 is TGCGCCAGCAGCTCGGGACTTTCCTCAGATACGCAGTATTTT.

The V gene is TRBV6-1, the J gene TRBJ2-2, with D unresolved. V lost 4 bases and J lost 7, with 1 base in between. The germline CDR1 and CDR2 sequences are MNHNS and SASEGT. The CDR3 is made up of 10 amino acids. DNA for the CDR3: TGTGCCAGCAGTGGCGGGGAGCTGTTTTTT. Translation: CASSGGELFF.

V usage is TRBV10-3 and J usage is TRBJ2-7, with D possibly TRBD1 on 5 matching bases. The ends were cut back, 6 bases at V and 3 bases at J, with 12 bases in the middle. CDR1 is ENHRY, CDR2 SYGVKD, per germline. The CDR3 length is 13 residues. CDR3 nucleotides: TGTGCCATCAGCCAGGGCACCGACTACGAGCAGTACTTC. Translating gives CAISQGTDYEQYF.

This clone was recorded only once. V and J are TRBV4-2 and TRBJ2-1; D perhaps matches TRBD1 (5 bases). Trimming left V 4 bases short and J 8 bases short, with 12 bases between. CDR3 length equals 13 residues. CDR1 is LGHNA, CDR2 YNFKEQ, per germline. CDR3 sequence (DNA): TGTGCCAGCAGCCTATCACAGGTGTATGAGCAGTTCTTC. This sequence encodes CASSLSQVYEQFF.

CDR3 in amino acids: CASSLGSGSYNEQFF. The CDR3 nucleotides read TGTGCCAGCAGCTTAGGGTCAGGATCCTACAATGAGCAGTTCTTC. The rearrangement joins TRBV7-2 to TRBJ2-1; the D is unclear. Germline loops: CDR1 SGHTA, CDR2 FQGNSA. This CDR3 is 15 amino acids long. Trimming removed 1 base at V and 1 base at J, with 8 bases between.

The V call is TRBV18, the J call TRBJ1-4; no definite D call. This CDR3 has 13 residues. The germline gives CDR1 KGHSH, CDR2 LQKENI. Trimming took 4 bases from V and 5 from J, leaving 8 bases between them. The CDR3 protein is CASSRGQNEKLFF. CDR3 DNA: TGTGCCAGCTCACGAGGCCAGAATGAAAAACTGTTTTTT. Full variable domain (remainder filled in from reference TRBV18 and TRBJ1-4): NAGVMQNPRHLVRRRGQEARLRCSPMKGHSHVYWYRQLPEEGLKFMVYLQKENIIDESGMPKERFSAEFPKEGPSILRIQQVVRGDSAAYFCASSRGQNEKLFFGSGTQLSVL.

This clone was recorded once. This CDR3 is also generated by other DNA sequences in the sample. The chain couples TRBV5-1 to TRBJ2-5; D remains ambiguous. Germline V CDR1 and CDR2: SGHRS, YFSETQ. The CDR3 loop spans 11 amino acids. Trimming pared 3 bases from V and 2 bases from J, leaving 2 bases between. The CDR3 nucleotides read TGCGCCAGCAGCTCGCAAGAGACCCAGTACTTC. Translated, it gives CASSSQETQYF.

The chain links TRBV30 to TRBJ1-4; D call uncertain. Germline V CDR1 and CDR2: GTSNPN, SVGIG (reference sequence). Trimming removed 1 base from V and 8 bases from J, with 8 bases in between. The CDR3 is 12 amino acids. The CDR3 spells CAWSDLGEKLFF. The CDR3 coding sequence is TGTGCCTGGAGTGACTTGGGAGAAAAACTGTTTTTT.

This rearrangement joins TRBV13 to TRBJ1-1, with 11 nucleotides matching TRBD1. The CDR3 extends over 16 amino acids. V shed 5 bases and J 6 bases; nucleotides not matched to a gene: 11. Germline V gene data show CDR1 as PRHDT and CDR2 as FYEKMQ (reference sequence). CDR3 residues: CASSRGTGGKRPEAFF. In DNA form, the CDR3 reads TGTGCCAGCAGCCGCGGGACAGGGGGGAAGCGGCCTGAAGCTTTCTTT.

This clone was seen more than once but under ten times. The rearrangement uses TRBV5-4 and TRBJ2-7, with D possibly being TRBD2 (5 bases). Trimming shortened V by 1 base and J by 0 bases, and 11 bases separated the two germline ends. Germline CDR1 and CDR2: SGHNT and YYREEE (reference sequence). The CDR3 contains 15 residues. CDR3 residues: CASSLLGESSYEQYF. The CDR3 DNA reads TGTGCCAGCAGCTTGCTGGGAGAGAGCTCCTACGAGCAGTACTTC. The full variable domain, its missing parts supplied by reference TRBV5-4 and TRBJ2-7, is ETGVTQSPTHLIKTRGQQVTLRCSSQSGHNTVSWYQQALGQGPQFIFQYYREEENGRGNFPPRFSGLQFPNYSSELNVNALELDDSALYLCASSLLGESSYEQYFGPGTRLTVT.

The gene calls are TRBV28 and TRBJ2-7, with a tentative D call TRBD2 (5 bases). V was pared by 4 bases and J by 0 bases, with 16 bases between. The CDR3 consists of 16 residues. Germline CDR1 is MDHEN and CDR2 is SYDVKM. The CDR3 is CASSSPGKLASYEQYF. The CDR3 DNA is TGTGCCAGCAGTTCCCCCGGGAAGTTGGCCTCCTACGAGCAGTACTTC. The variable domain in full, with the rest retrieved from reference TRBV28 and TRBJ2-7, is DVKVTQSSRYLVKRTGEKVFLECVQDMDHENMFWYRQDPGLGLRLIYFSYDVKMKEKGDIPEGYSVSREKKERFSLILESASTNQTSMYLCASSSPGKLASYEQYFGPGTRLTVT.

The chain employs TRBV23-1 and TRBJ2-2; the match to TRBD1 covers 7 bases. TRBV23-1 is treated as an ORF (open reading frame) with a function not yet certain. Trimming removed 0 bases from V and 1 base from J; junction bases left unmatched: 5. This CDR3 contains 17 residues. The CDR3 loop reads CASSQSTGSLNTGELFF. CDR3 in DNA: TGCGCCAGCAGTCAATCGACAGGGTCTCTGAACACCGGGGAGCTGTTTTTT.

The V call is TRBV30, the J call TRBJ1-5; D not certain. V lost 2 bases and J lost 5, with 10 bases in between. Looked up from germline, CDR1 is GTSNPN and CDR2 is SVGIG (reference sequence). The CDR3 extends over 13 amino acids. CDR3 loop: CAWSRQAYQPQHF. The CDR3 DNA is TGTGCCTGGAGTAGGCAGGCCTATCAGCCCCAGCATTTT.

Points on this clone: Other DNA sequences in this sample translate to the same CDR3. The CDR3 sequence is CASSSSTDTQYF. For the CDR3, the DNA is TGTGCCAGCAGCTCGAGCACAGATACGCAGTATTTT. V is TRBV7-2 and J is TRBJ2-3; D not resolved. The V gene's germline CDR1 is SGHTA and CDR2 FQGNSA. Trimming took 4 bases from V and 0 from J, leaving 2 bases between them. There are 12 residues in the CDR3.

This clone was detected once. The chain links TRBV10-3 to TRBJ2-7; D uncertain. CDR3 size: 13 residues. The germline V and J ends were trimmed by 8 bases and 2 bases, with 13 bases remaining between them. Germline lookup yields CDR1 ENHRY and CDR2 SYGVKD. CDR3 DNA sequence: TGTGCCATCGCCCGTACAGATACCTACGAGCAGTACTTC. Amino acids: CAIARTDTYEQYF.

The chain is built from TRBV5-6 and TRBJ2-5; D gene unclear. From germline, CDR1 is SGHDT and CDR2 YYEEEE. This CDR3 has 13 residues. The V gene lost 1 base and the J gene lost 2 bases, with 6 bases spanning the gap. The CDR3 DNA is TGTGCCAGCAGCTTGATGGGACAAGAGACCCAGTACTTC. This gives the protein CASSLMGQETQYF.

In its sample, this clone was seen a few times. The DNA of the CDR3 is TGTGCCAGCAGCGTCGGTTACAGTGAAAAGTTCTTC. It yields the protein CASSVGYSEKFF. The chain has TRBV9 and TRBJ2-1; D is unresolved. The CDR3 consists of 12 residues. V was shortened by 2 bases and J by 14 bases, with 14 bases between the two germline ends. Germline V gene sequence: CDR1 SGDLS, CDR2 YYNGEE.

V gene TRBV14 combines with J gene TRBJ1-2; D is ambiguous. The CDR3 has 13 amino acids. V lost 0 bases and J lost 7, with 9 bases in between. In germline, CDR1 is SGHDN, CDR2 FVKESK. CDR3 amino acids: CASSQDRSGGYTF. CDR3 DNA: TGTGCCAGCAGCCAAGATCGTTCGGGTGGCTACACCTTC.

This clone turned up a few times. The chain joins TRBV25-1 to TRBJ2-1, with a possible D match to TRBD2 (6 bases). V lost 4 bases, J lost 7 bases, and 14 bases lay in between. The CDR3 runs 14 residues. Germline values: CDR1 MGHDK, CDR2 SYGVNS. The CDR3 DNA reads as TGTGCCAGCAGTGGTAGTAAGGCGGGGAATGAGCAGTTCTTC. Amino acids: CASSGSKAGNEQFF.

The chain has TRBV5-1 and TRBJ2-3; TRBD1 matches 8 bases. In germline, CDR1 is SGHRS, CDR2 YFSETQ. The CDR3 spans 15 residues. Germline trimming cut 4 bases from V and 0 bases from J; bases unmatched to any gene: 4. The CDR3 DNA sequence: TGCGCCAGCAGCCTCAGACAGGGGAGCACAGATACGCAGTATTTT. This translates into CASSLRQGSTDTQYF.

This clone was seen a handful of times. V is TRBV29-1 and J is TRBJ2-5; possibly TRBD2 for D (7 bases). The germline CDR1 and CDR2 sequences are SQVTM and ANQGSEA. V lost 5 bases and J lost 4, with 14 bases in between. The CDR3 spans 13 residues. The CDR3 reads CSVKSGGRETQYF. The CDR3 region has the DNA TGCAGCGTTAAATCCGGGGGGCGAGAGACCCAGTACTTC.

The V call is TRBV4-3, the J call TRBJ2-1; TRBD2 matches 13 bases. This CDR3 region has 18 residues. The V gene end was trimmed by 0 bases and the J gene end by 9 bases; junction bases not matched to a gene: 11. Per germline, CDR1 LGHNA and CDR2 YSLEER. The CDR3 is CASSQEVRTGLAGSEQFF. The DNA for the CDR3 is TGCGCCAGCAGCCAAGAGGTGCGAACGGGACTAGCGGGATCTGAGCAGTTCTTC.

V gene TRBV5-1 combines with J gene TRBJ1-2; no clear D. Deletions cut 0 bases from V and 6 bases from J, with 6 bases between. CDR3 size: 12 residues. Germline CDR1 is SGHRS and CDR2 is YFSETQ. CDR3 nucleotide sequence: TGCGCCAGCAGCTTGGACCAACATGGCTACACCTTC. Protein sequence: CASSLDQHGYTF.

This clone was seen a few times. This chain joins TRBV28 and TRBJ2-7, with a tentative D call TRBD1 (5 bases). V lost 4 bases, J lost 1 base, and 11 bases lay in between. Looked up from germline, CDR1 is MDHEN and CDR2 is SYDVKM. The CDR3 spans 14 residues. The CDR3 nucleotides are TGTGCCAGCAGTTCAGTAGGGGCTTCCTACGAGCAGTACTTC. It codes for CASSSVGASYEQYF.